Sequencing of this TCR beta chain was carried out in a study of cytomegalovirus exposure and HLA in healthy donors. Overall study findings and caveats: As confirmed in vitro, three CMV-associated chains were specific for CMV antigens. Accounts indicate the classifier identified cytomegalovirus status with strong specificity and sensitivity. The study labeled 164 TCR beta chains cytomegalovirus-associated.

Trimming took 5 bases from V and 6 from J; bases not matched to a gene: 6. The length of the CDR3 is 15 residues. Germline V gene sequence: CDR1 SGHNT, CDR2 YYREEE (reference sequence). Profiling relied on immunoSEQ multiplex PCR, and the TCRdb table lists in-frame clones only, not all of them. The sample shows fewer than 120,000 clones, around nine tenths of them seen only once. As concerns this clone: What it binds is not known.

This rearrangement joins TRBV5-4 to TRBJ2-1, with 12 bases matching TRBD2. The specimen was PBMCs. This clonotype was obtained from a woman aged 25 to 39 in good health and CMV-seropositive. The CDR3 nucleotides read TGTGCCAGCAGTCAACCTAGCGGGAGGGCCAATGAGCAGTTCTTC. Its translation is CASSQPSGRANEQFF. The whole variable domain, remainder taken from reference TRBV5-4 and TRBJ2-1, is ETGVTQSPTHLIKTRGQQVTLRCSSQSGHNTVSWYQQALGQGPQFIFQYYREEENGRGNFPPRFSGLQFPNYSSELNVNALELDDSALYLCASSQPSGRANEQFFGPGTRLTVL.